This TCR beta chain was recovered during a study of blood T cell repertoires in COVID-19. Overall study context: COVID-19 samples from acute and convalescent phases originated in the United States, Italy and Spain. T cells, B-cell-depleted T cells, or PBMCs provided the cDNA or gDNA that served as material.

As processed by the authors: Reference gene primer amplification yielded estimated nucleated cell counts. Repertoires were generated with immunoSEQ multiplex PCR, while TCRdb's copy carries only in-frame clones and drops some. That table gives V, J and clone size, and the DNA gave D and trimming. The table includes 130,000 to 150,000 clones, roughly 88% detected once. V lost 6 bases and J 3 bases, leaving 12 bases between the germline ends. In germline, CDR1 is SNHLY, CDR2 FYNNEI. The CDR3 length is 14 residues. This sequence was found in a woman between 45 and 60 years old in a cohort sampled during active or convalescent COVID-19. Sequenced sample: peripheral blood. The chain joins TRBV2 to TRBJ1-5, with TRBD1 as a possible D gene (6 bases). CDR3 protein: CASSKQGINQPQHF. The CDR3 nucleotides read TGTGCCAGCAGCAAACAGGGAATCAATCAGCCCCAGCATTTT. Supplemented by reference TRBV2 and TRBJ1-5, the full variable domain reads EPEVTQTPSHQVTQMGQEVILRCVPISNHLYFYWYRQILGQKVEFLVSFYNNEISEKSEIFDDQFSVERPDGSNFTLKIRSTKLEDSAMYFCASSKQGINQPQHFGDGTRLSIL.